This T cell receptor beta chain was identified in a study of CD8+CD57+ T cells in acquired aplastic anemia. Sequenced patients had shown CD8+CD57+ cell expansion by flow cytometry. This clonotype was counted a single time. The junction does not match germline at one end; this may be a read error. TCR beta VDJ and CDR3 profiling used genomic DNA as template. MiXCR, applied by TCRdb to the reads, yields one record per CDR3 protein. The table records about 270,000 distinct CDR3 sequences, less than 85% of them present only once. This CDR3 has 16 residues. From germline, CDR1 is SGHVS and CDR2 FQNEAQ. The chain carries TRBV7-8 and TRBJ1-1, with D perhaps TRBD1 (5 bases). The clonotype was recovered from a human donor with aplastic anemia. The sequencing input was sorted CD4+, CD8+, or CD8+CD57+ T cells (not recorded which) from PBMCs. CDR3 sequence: CVSSLAGGPGTPYSFF. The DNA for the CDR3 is TGTGTCAGCAGCTTAGCGGGGGGTCCCGGTACGCCTTATTCTTTCTTT.